This T cell receptor beta chain was documented in a study of early T cells in non-severe SARS-CoV-2 infection. Germline-derived CDR1 and CDR2 are SNHLY and FYNNEI. The CDR3 is 14 amino acids. The junction had 14 bases not matched to a gene; V was cut back by 11 bases and J by 7 bases. Unique molecular identifiers tagged individual cDNA molecules. TCRdb re-derived calls from the 5' RACE reads in MiXCR, one entry per CDR3 protein. The sample lists 48,000 or so distinct CDR3 sequences, over 5% occurring once. The source was whole blood, collected at baseline. This sequence was found in an adult who was a healthcare worker with PCR-confirmed SARS-CoV-2 infection or an uninfected control (not recorded which). The chain carries TRBV2 and TRBJ2-5; 9 bases agree with TRBD2. DNA for the CDR3: TGTGCCTCTCTGCCGGGACTAGCTGGGCGGACCCAGTACTTC. Amino acid sequence: CASLPGLAGRTQYF.